The 12 T cell receptor beta chains below were found in one sample sequenced in a study of blood T cells in healthy people across ages. Through a sample-barcoded 5' primer and a J-beta primer mix, a second PCR was run for about 7 to 12 cycles. TCRdb used MiXCR to reprocess the 5' RACE reads, holding one entry per CDR3 protein. The table shows about 1.6 million distinct CDR3 sequences, with roughly 32% occurring only once. The sample comprised blood. Every receptor here comes from a young woman in good health.

This clonotype was observed at least ten times. The V call is TRBV7-2, the J call TRBJ1-5; TRBD1 might be the D (5 bases). Per the germline V gene, CDR1 is SGHTA and CDR2 is FQGNSA. The CDR3 spans 13 residues. With 4 bases removed from V and 5 bases from J, the gap between germline ends came to 9 bases. The CDR3 reads CASSSGTYQPQHF. The CDR3 coding sequence is TGTGCCAGCAGCTCGGGGACCTATCAGCCCCAGCATTTT.

The table lists this clonotype with a few counts. The V call is TRBV4-2, the J call TRBJ1-1; TRBD1 aligns across 7 bases. Germline CDR1 reads LGHNA; CDR2 reads YNFKEQ. CDR3 size: 19 residues. V shed 4 bases, J shed 1 base, and the junction held 18 bases outside the gene matches. CDR3 amino acids: CASSPQRTGRGGRNTEAFF. CDR3 DNA: TGTGCCAGCAGCCCCCAACGGACGGGCAGAGGGGGCCGGAACACTGAAGCTTTCTTT.

This clonotype appeared a few times. V gene TRBV10-3 combines with J gene TRBJ2-1; perhaps TRBD1 as D (5 bases). Trimming removed 5 bases at V and 8 bases at J, with 10 bases between. Germline CDR1 and CDR2: ENHRY and SYGVKD. There are 12 residues in the CDR3. CDR3 region: CAISNIRDEQFF. Written as DNA, the CDR3 is TGTGCCATCAGTAATATCAGGGATGAGCAGTTCTTC.

V and J are TRBV4-1 and TRBJ2-1; D unresolved. Germline V lookup: CDR1 MGHRA, CDR2 YSYEKL. The CDR3 contains 13 residues. Trimming took 2 bases from V and 5 from J, leaving 7 bases between them. As DNA, the CDR3 is TGCGCCAGCAGCCAATCTCTCCACAATGAGCAGTTCTTC. Protein product: CASSQSLHNEQFF.

Comment on this clonotype: This may arise from a read error, as a much more abundant clone is one base away. The genes are TRBV7-2 and TRBJ2-5, with unresolved D. This CDR3 is built from 14 residues. Trimming took off 4 bases at V and 1 base at J, with 10 bases between the two ends. The germline gives CDR1 SGHTA, CDR2 FQGNSA. For the CDR3, the DNA is TGTGCCAGCAGCTCTGGGATAGTCCAAGAGACCCAGTACTTC. Protein sequence: CASSSGIVQETQYF.

This clonotype was observed at least ten times. The chain links TRBV5-1 to TRBJ1-5; 8 nucleotides align to TRBD1. Germline V gives CDR1 SGHRS, CDR2 YFSETQ. J lost 3 bases, V lost 5 bases, and 4 bases had no gene match. The CDR3 is 14 residues long. In nucleotides, the CDR3 is TGCGCCAGCAGTCCGGGACAGGACAATCAGCCCCAGCATTTT. Amino acid sequence: CASSPGQDNQPQHF.

This clonotype was recorded at least ten times. The J gene is TRBJ2-5, the V gene TRBV6-6; D is ambiguous. Between the trimmed V and J ends, which lost 5 bases and 1 base, there was a span of 11 bases. The CDR3 is 14 residues long. Germline CDR1 and CDR2: MNHNY and SVGAGI (reference sequence). For the CDR3, the DNA is TGTGCCAGCAGTACCCGTAGCCCCCAAGAGACCCAGTACTTC. Encoded protein: CASSTRSPQETQYF.

This clonotype appeared a few times. This chain's CDR3 is CASRTLGEQYF. The CDR3 nucleotides read TGTGCCAGCCGCACTCTCGGCGAGCAGTACTTC. The rearrangement uses TRBV21-1 and TRBJ2-7. TRBV21-1 is reported as a pseudogene. The CDR3 extends over 11 amino acids.

This clonotype was detected a few times. This chain links TRBV27 with TRBJ2-2, with 13 bases that match TRBD2. V was clipped by 5 bases and J by 5 bases; unmatched bases: 8. The CDR3 extends over 17 amino acids. CDR1 is MNHEY and CDR2 is SMNVEV in the germline V gene (reference sequence). CDR3 nucleotide sequence: TGTGCCAGCAGTGGGCAACTAGCGGGGGGGCGTACCGGGGAGCTGTTTTTT. Residues: CASSGQLAGGRTGELFF.

There are many counts of this clonotype. The V and J genes are TRBV7-9 and TRBJ2-7; 7 bases are a match to TRBD2. The CDR3 totals 14 residues. Looked up from germline, CDR1 is SEHNR and CDR2 is FQNEAQ (reference sequence). The ends lost 5 bases at V and 3 bases at J; junction bases unmatched: 7. The CDR3 is CASSPRGLVYEQYF. The CDR3 bases are TGTGCCAGCAGCCCCCGCGGACTAGTCTACGAGCAGTACTTC.

Worth noting for this clonotype: One junction end disagrees with the germline gene, perhaps due to a read error. V gene TRBV4-2 combines with J gene TRBJ2-2; 8 bases align to TRBD2. In germline, CDR1 is LGHNA, CDR2 YNFKEQ. This CDR3 spans 16 amino acids. CDR3: CASSQDGGGNTGERFF. The CDR3 DNA reads TGTGCCAGTAGCCAAGATGGCGGGGGGAACACCGGGGAGCGGTTTTTT.

The chain uses TRBV20-1 and TRBJ2-7; 7 nucleotides agree with TRBD2. V shed 6 bases, J shed 4 bases, and the junction held 15 bases outside the gene matches. Per germline, CDR1 DFQATT and CDR2 SNEGSKA (reference sequence). The CDR3 loop spans 15 amino acids. The CDR3: CSANERLALRYEQYF. The CDR3 DNA follows: TGCAGTGCCAATGAAAGACTAGCTCTGAGGTACGAGCAGTACTTC.